This TCR beta chain was found in a study of blood T cell repertoires in COVID-19. Trimming at V came to 0 bases and at J to 5 bases, leaving 7 bases not matched to a gene. The germline V gene encodes CDR1 SGHTA and CDR2 FQGTGA. The CDR3 sequence is 16 residues long. This table comes from immunoSEQ multiplex PCR, and its TCRdb copy is limited to in-frame clones, with some not included. The sample has tens of thousands of clones, approximately 80% seen once. Sequencing was carried out using peripheral blood. The TCR sequence derives from a human donor with active or convalescent COVID-19. The donor label of this sample is uncertain. The V gene is TRBV7-3, the J gene TRBJ2-1, with TRBD2 matching 7 bases. Here the CDR3 DNA reads TGTGCCAGCAGCTTAACATCGGGAGGCGGGGACAATGAGCAGTTCTTC. Translating it yields CASSLTSGGGDNEQFF. The full variable domain, rest sourced from reference TRBV7-3 and TRBJ2-1, is GAGVSQTPSNKVTEKGKYVELRCDPISGHTALYWYRQSLGQGPEFLIYFQGTGAADDSGLPNDRFFAVRPEGSVSTLKIQRTERGDSAVYLCASSLTSGGGDNEQFFGPGTRLTVL.